This entry lists 4 T cell receptor beta chains sequenced from one sample in a study of T cell responses to AZD1222 COVID-19 vaccine listed by TCRdb under 2021. The sample's time point label, decoded: baseline before first vaccination. Receptors were amplified or captured by the immunoSEQ multiplex PCR assay. TCRdb stores this immuneACCESS table with in-frame sequences only. Part of the clones is absent; in the studies checked, under half of the shortfall reflects unresolved V genes, and no reason is known for the rest. This sample gives over 100,000 clones in total; around 90% of them show up just once. The ten largest account for roughly 8.9% of the sample. The source was peripheral blood, collected on day 0 of AZD1222 vaccination. These receptors all come from an adult in good health.

The chain joins TRBV5-6 to TRBJ2-1; 7 bases agree with TRBD2. The CDR3 has 16 amino acids. The V gene's germline CDR1 is SGHDT and CDR2 YYEEEE. V lost 1 base, J lost 2 bases, and 6 bases stayed unmatched. The CDR3 reads CASSLKPLAAYNEQFF. DNA for the CDR3: TGTGCCAGCAGCTTGAAACCGCTAGCGGCCTACAATGAGCAGTTCTTC.

The chain is built from TRBV5-1 and TRBJ1-4; TRBD1 agrees at 8 bases. CDR1 is SGHRS and CDR2 is YFSETQ in the germline V gene. Unmatched junction bases numbered 4, after V lost 2 bases and J lost 1 base. The CDR3 spans 16 residues. CDR3 amino acids: CASSFGQGLTNEKLFF. CDR3 DNA: TGCGCCAGCAGCTTTGGACAGGGCTTAACTAATGAAAAACTGTTTTTT. Drawing the rest from reference TRBV5-1 and TRBJ1-4, the complete variable domain is KAGVTQTPRYLIKTRGQQVTLSCSPISGHRSVSWYQQTPGQGLQFLFEYFSETQRNKGNFPGRFSGRQFSNSRSEMNVSTLELGDSALYLCASSFGQGLTNEKLFFGSGTQLSVL.

This rearrangement joins TRBV6-1 to TRBJ1-1, with D hard to call. The CDR3 totals 16 residues. Trimming stripped 1 base from V and 1 base from J, with 13 bases between. Germline-derived CDR1 and CDR2 are MNHNS and SASEGT. The CDR3: CASSEVTGLGNTEAFF. The CDR3, as DNA: TGTGCCAGCAGTGAAGTCACCGGGCTGGGGAACACTGAAGCTTTCTTT.

This chain connects TRBV9 to TRBJ1-5; 8 bases align to TRBD1. V gave up 2 bases and J gave up 6 bases; unmatched junction bases: 4. Germline CDR1 SGDLS, CDR2 YYNGEE. There are 14 residues in the CDR3. CDR3 in amino acids: CASSVDRDGQPQHF. The CDR3, as DNA: TGTGCCAGCAGCGTGGACAGGGATGGTCAGCCCCAGCATTTT.